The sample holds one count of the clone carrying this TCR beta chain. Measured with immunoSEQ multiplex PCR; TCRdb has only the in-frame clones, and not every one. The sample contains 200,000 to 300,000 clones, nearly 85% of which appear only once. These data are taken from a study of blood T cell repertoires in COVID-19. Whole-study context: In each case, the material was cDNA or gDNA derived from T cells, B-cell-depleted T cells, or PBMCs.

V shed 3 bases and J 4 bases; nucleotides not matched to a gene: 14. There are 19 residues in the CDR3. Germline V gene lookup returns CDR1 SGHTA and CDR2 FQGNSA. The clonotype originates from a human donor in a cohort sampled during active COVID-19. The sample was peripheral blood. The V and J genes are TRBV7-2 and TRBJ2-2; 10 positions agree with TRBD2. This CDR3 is CASSFPLAGADALTGELFF. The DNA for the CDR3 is TGTGCCAGCAGCTTCCCCCTAGCGGGGGCGGACGCCCTCACCGGGGAGCTGTTTTTT.